Each of the 21 T cell receptor beta chains below was sequenced from the same sample in a study of blood T cell repertoires in COVID-19. The assay was immunoSEQ multiplex PCR, and TCRdb's table has in-frame clones only and misses some. The profile covers just under 350,000 clones, with 80% to 90% appearing a single time and approximately 3.1% taken by the ten largest. The sample consisted of peripheral blood. Receptors were obtained from a man aged 25 to 40 with active or convalescent COVID-19.

The rearrangement uses TRBV5-1 and TRBJ2-2; no firm D call. Trimming took off 1 base at V and 3 bases at J, with 4 bases between the two ends. The CDR3 consists of 13 residues. Germline V CDR1 and CDR2: SGHRS, YFSETQ. The CDR3 region has the DNA TGCGCCAGCAGCTTGCCTTACACCGGGGAGCTGTTTTTT. Translating it yields CASSLPYTGELFF.

This clone was seen once. V is TRBV6-2 or TRBV6-3 and J is TRBJ2-2; the D gene is possibly TRBD2 (6 bases). The CDR3 is made up of 17 amino acids. Trimming left V 4 bases short and J 3 bases short, with 18 bases between. CDR1 is MNHEY, CDR2 SVGEGT, per germline. CDR3 DNA: TGTGCCAGCAGTTCCCCAGGAGGAGGGGACTACACCGGGGAGCTGTTTTTT. This translates into CASSSPGGGDYTGELFF.

This sequence joins TRBV19 and TRBJ1-6; possibly TRBD1 for D (6 bases). The V end lost 7 bases, the J end lost 10 bases, and 14 bases lay between the germline ends. Germline CDR1 LNHDA, CDR2 SQIVND (reference sequence). CDR3 length equals 13 residues. CDR3 DNA: TGTGCCAGTAAACAGGGTTCTAGATCACCCCTCCACTTT. Its translation is CASKQGSRSPLHF.

In DNA, the CDR3 is TGTGCCAGTAGTGCAGCCGGACTGGGGTCCCCCTCCTACGAGCAGTACTTC. Residues: CASSAAGLGSPSYEQYF. The V call is TRBV19, the J call TRBJ2-7, with a possible D match to TRBD2 (5 bases). The length of the CDR3 is 17 residues. CDR1 is LNHDA, CDR2 SQIVND, per germline (reference sequence). Trimming stripped 5 bases from V and 0 bases from J, with 20 bases between.

The gene calls are TRBV6-1 and TRBJ1-4, with no clear D. Germline V lookup: CDR1 MNHNS, CDR2 SASEGT. Trimming removed 5 bases from V and 0 bases from J, with 10 bases in between. CDR3 length: 15 amino acids. CDR3 residues: CASSSEGTTNEKLFF. CDR3 sequence (DNA): TGTGCCAGCAGTTCTGAGGGTACAACTAATGAAAAACTGTTTTTT.

This clone was seen more than once but under ten times. V gene TRBV5-5 combines with J gene TRBJ2-7; no clear D gene. Germline V gene data show CDR1 as SGHKS and CDR2 as YYEKEE (reference sequence). The length of the CDR3 is 12 residues. The V end was cut by 3 bases, the J end by 2 bases, with 6 bases between. The CDR3, as DNA: TGTGCCAGCAGCTCCCCTACCTACGAGCAGTACTTC. Translating it yields CASSSPTYEQYF.

The V gene is TRBV6-5, the J gene TRBJ1-2; D not certain. Germline V gives CDR1 MNHEY, CDR2 SVGAGI. There are 13 residues in the CDR3. V dropped 0 bases and J dropped 6 bases, with 8 bases sitting between them. CDR3: CASSYSPLDGYTF. For the CDR3, the DNA is TGTGCCAGCAGTTACTCTCCCCTAGATGGCTACACCTTC.

V gene TRBV5-1 combines with J gene TRBJ1-1, with a tentative D call TRBD1 (6 bases). This CDR3 is 16 amino acids long. Germline V CDR1 and CDR2: SGHRS, YFSETQ. V shed 3 bases and J shed 1 base, with 16 bases lying between them. CDR3 DNA sequence: TGCGCCAGCAGCTCTTTGGGGGGGCTTTCGAACACTGAAGCTTTCTTT. It codes for CASSSLGGLSNTEAFF.

This chain connects TRBV6-6 to TRBJ1-3; possibly TRBD1 for D (5 bases). CDR3 length: 13 residues. In germline, CDR1 is MNHNY, CDR2 SVGAGI (reference sequence). V was cut by 5 bases and J by 4 bases, with 9 bases left in between. The CDR3 is CASSGAAGNTIYF. CDR3 in DNA: TGTGCCAGCAGTGGGGCAGCCGGAAACACCATATATTTT.

This sequence joins TRBV2 and TRBJ2-7, with D possibly TRBD2 on 6 matching bases. CDR3 length: 19 amino acids. Germline V gene lookup returns CDR1 SNHLY and CDR2 FYNNEI. V lost 1 base and J lost 3, with 25 bases in between. The CDR3 spells CASSEVLPRPGGVSYEQYF. CDR3 in DNA: TGTGCCAGCAGTGAAGTTTTACCGAGGCCAGGAGGGGTGAGCTACGAGCAGTACTTC.

The rearrangement joins TRBV10-3 to TRBJ1-3, with D possibly TRBD1 on 6 matching bases. The CDR3 runs to 12 residues. Germline CDR1 and CDR2: ENHRY and SYGVKD. V lost 10 bases, J lost 4 bases, and 11 bases lay in between. CDR3 nucleotides: TGTGCCACCTCCGGGACAGGAAACACCATATATTTT. This encodes CATSGTGNTIYF.

The chain joins TRBV5-1 to TRBJ1-1; D might be TRBD1 (5 bases). This CDR3 contains 14 residues. Germline assignment: CDR1 SGHRS and CDR2 YFSETQ. Between the trimmed V and J ends, which lost 6 bases and 1 base, there was a span of 13 bases. CDR3 in DNA: TGCGCCAGCACTAACCGCGGGGCGAACACTGAAGCTTTCTTT. It translates to CASTNRGANTEAFF. The variable domain in full, with the rest retrieved from reference TRBV5-1 and TRBJ1-1, is KAGVTQTPRYLIKTRGQQVTLSCSPISGHRSVSWYQQTPGQGLQFLFEYFSETQRNKGNFPGRFSGRQFSNSRSEMNVSTLELGDSALYLCASTNRGANTEAFFGQGTRLTVV.

The gene calls are TRBV6-1 and TRBJ2-1; TRBD2 is a possible D gene (6 bases). CDR3 length: 12 residues. The V and J ends lost 2 bases and 12 bases respectively, with 11 bases between them. The germline V gene encodes CDR1 MNHNS and CDR2 SASEGT. CDR3 bases: TGTGCCAGCAGTGAATCGGGGGACTTGCAGTTCTTC. Translating gives CASSESGDLQFF.

The chain links TRBV19 to TRBJ1-2; D gene uncertain. This CDR3 spans 13 amino acids. CDR1 LNHDA and CDR2 SQIVND come from the germline V gene (reference sequence). The V and J ends lost 5 bases and 4 bases respectively, with 11 bases between them. The CDR3 DNA follows: TGTGCCAGTAGTGGTAGCGTCACCTATGGCTACACCTTC. This translates into CASSGSVTYGYTF.

This sequence joins TRBV6-5 and TRBJ2-2; maybe TRBD2 (6 bases). V lost 6 bases to trimming and J lost 7 bases, with 15 bases between them. The CDR3 sequence is 14 residues long. The germline V gene encodes CDR1 MNHEY and CDR2 SVGAGI. CDR3 region: CASSVRGGVGELFF. CDR3 bases: TGTGCCAGCAGCGTCCGAGGAGGGGTCGGGGAGCTGTTTTTT.

This clone was counted ten times or more. This chain uses TRBV19 with TRBJ2-2, with 7 bases identical to TRBD2. The trim removed 3 bases at V and 5 bases at J, leaving 0 bases unmatched. Looked up from germline, CDR1 is LNHDA and CDR2 is SQIVND (reference sequence). The CDR3 is made up of 13 amino acids. CDR3 sequence: CASSMGGTGELFF. CDR3 bases: TGTGCCAGTAGTATGGGGGGGACCGGGGAGCTGTTTTTT.

This clone has only one observation. The chain uses TRBV19 and TRBJ2-1; 7 positions match TRBD2. Germline CDR1 LNHDA, CDR2 SQIVND (reference sequence). The CDR3 loop spans 14 amino acids. Germline trimming cut 3 bases from V and 8 bases from J; bases unmatched to any gene: 7. CDR3 sequence: CASSILPRGDEQFF. The CDR3 DNA follows: TGTGCCAGTAGTATCCTACCCCGGGGGGATGAGCAGTTCTTC. The full variable domain, rest sourced from reference TRBV19 and TRBJ2-1, is DGGITQSPKYLFRKEGQNVTLSCEQNLNHDAMYWYRQDPGQGLRLIYYSQIVNDFQKGDIAEGYSVSREKKESFPLTVTSAQKNPTAFYLCASSILPRGDEQFFGPGTRLTVL.

This chain joins TRBV28 and TRBJ1-2; the D is unclear. From germline, CDR1 is MDHEN and CDR2 SYDVKM. CDR3 length: 15 amino acids. V shed 5 bases and J shed 5 bases, with 18 bases lying between them. CDR3 protein: CASSTLNRAPYGYTF. The CDR3, as DNA: TGTGCCAGCAGTACCCTAAACAGAGCCCCTTATGGCTACACCTTC.

The CDR3 DNA sequence: TGCGCCAGCAGCCCTGGACAGGGTCATGAAAAACTGTTTTTT. Translated: CASSPGQGHEKLFF. The chain is built from TRBV5-1 and TRBJ1-4; 8 bases match TRBD1. The CDR3 has 14 amino acids. Germline V gene sequence: CDR1 SGHRS, CDR2 YFSETQ. V gave up 4 bases and J gave up 6 bases; unmatched junction bases: 5.

The gene calls are TRBV10-3 and TRBJ1-2; TRBD1 matches at 7 bases. CDR3 size: 14 residues. V trimming: 6 bases; J trimming: 3 bases; junction bases outside the gene matches: 7. CDR1 ENHRY and CDR2 SYGVKD come from the germline V gene. The CDR3 DNA reads TGTGCCATCAGCGCCGACGGACAGGACTATGGCTACACCTTC. It specifies CAISADGQDYGYTF.

This sequence joins TRBV27 and TRBJ2-7; TRBD2 might be the D (5 bases). The CDR3 runs to 13 residues. CDR1 is MNHEY, CDR2 SMNVEV, per germline (reference sequence). Between the trimmed V and J ends, which lost 4 bases and 3 bases, there was a span of 10 bases. DNA for the CDR3: TGTGCCAGCAGTTCCCTCCGGGACTACGAGCAGTACTTC. As protein: CASSSLRDYEQYF.